This entry concerns a single TCR beta chain. Unsorted cryopreserved PBMC were sequenced, averaging roughly 94,000 T cells per clinical donor. Repertoires were generated with immunoSEQ multiplex PCR, while TCRdb's copy carries only in-frame clones and drops some. The sample contains about 36,000 clones, approximately 93% of which appear only once. This specimen comes from a study of T cells in tuberculosis. Study in general: A South African cohort included IGRA-negative adolescents, latently infected IGRA-positive adolescents and adults with active tuberculosis.

Germline V lookup: CDR1 SGHDT, CDR2 YYEEEE. The CDR3 contains 15 residues. Trimming pared 0 bases from V and 0 bases from J, leaving 7 bases between. This clonotype was sampled from a donor aged 5 to 30 with latent tuberculosis or without tuberculosis infection. V is TRBV5-6 and J is TRBJ2-1; D is ambiguous. The specimen was PBMCs. The CDR3 DNA sequence: TGTGCCAGCAGCTTGGAGCTAAGCTCCTACAATGAGCAGTTCTTC. Translated, it gives CASSLELSSYNEQFF. The full variable domain, with the rest looked up from reference TRBV5-6 and TRBJ2-1, is DAGVTQSPTHLIKTRGQQVTLRCSPKSGHDTVSWYQQALGQGPQFIFQYYEEEERQRGNFPDRFSGHQFPNYSSELNVNALLLGDSALYLCASSLELSSYNEQFFGPGTRLTVL.